The 12 T cell receptor beta chains given below trace back to one sample, sequenced in a study of T-cell reconstitution after alpha-beta-depleted transplantation in children. Unique molecular identifiers were used to barcode this TCRbeta library. TCRdb re-analysed the PCR reads in MiXCR, keeping a single row per CDR3 protein. Of under 100,000 distinct CDR3 sequences in the sample, 15% to 18% were seen once. The sequences come from PBMCs, mostly from graft donor cells, collected 180 days after TCRalphabeta/CD19-depleted stem cell transplant. Every receptor here comes from a male patient aged 2-9 years who had a stem cell transplant for acute lymphoblastic leukemia, so the T cells may come from the graft donor.

This clonotype was seen a few times. The rearrangement joins TRBV19 to TRBJ2-7; TRBD1 matches 7 bases. CDR3 size: 14 residues. Germline CDR1 reads LNHDA; CDR2 reads SQIVND (reference sequence). With 5 bases clipped from V and 4 bases from J, the junction kept 8 bases outside the gene matches. CDR3 DNA sequence: TGTGCCAGTAGTCTGAGACAGGGCCCGTACGAGCAGTACTTC. Its translation is CASSLRQGPYEQYF.

This clonotype was seen a few times. V gene TRBV27 combines with J gene TRBJ1-2; D gene unclear. Germline V gene data show CDR1 as MNHEY and CDR2 as SMNVEV (reference sequence). The length of the CDR3 is 14 residues. V was trimmed by 0 bases and J by 0 bases, leaving 5 bases between them. CDR3 in amino acids: CASSLSAPNYGYTF. Here the CDR3 DNA reads TGTGCCAGCAGTTTATCGGCACCTAACTATGGCTACACCTTC.

This sequence joins TRBV20-1 and TRBJ2-5; no definite D call. Germline values: CDR1 DFQATT, CDR2 SNEGSKA (reference sequence). With 1 base removed from V and 5 bases from J, the gap between germline ends came to 14 bases. The CDR3 has 14 residues. The chain's CDR3 is CSARVTLPGETQYF. The CDR3 DNA reads TGCAGTGCTAGAGTGACCCTCCCCGGCGAGACCCAGTACTTC.

The V gene is TRBV5-1, the J gene TRBJ2-7; 13 positions match TRBD2. This CDR3 contains 16 residues. Trimming took 4 bases from V and 2 from J; bases not matched to a gene: 6. Germline CDR1 SGHRS, CDR2 YFSETQ. The CDR3 sequence is CASSRPGLAGTYEQYF. The CDR3, as DNA: TGCGCCAGCAGCCGCCCGGGACTAGCGGGGACCTACGAGCAGTACTTC.

This clonotype was detected a few times. V is TRBV7-8 and J is TRBJ2-2; D unclear. CDR3 length equals 12 residues. Germline CDR1 SGHVS, CDR2 FQNEAQ. The germline V and J ends were trimmed by 5 bases and 6 bases, with 7 bases remaining between them. This CDR3 reads CASSLLAGELFF. The CDR3 DNA is TGTGCCAGCAGCCTGCTTGCCGGGGAGCTGTTTTTT.

This clonotype was counted a few times. J is TRBJ2-7 and V is TRBV6-5, with D tentatively TRBD1 (5 bases). Germline V CDR1 and CDR2: MNHEY, SVGAGI. V was clipped by 6 bases and J by 1 base, with 10 bases between them. This CDR3 comprises 13 residues. The CDR3 is CASSRQLSYEQYF. CDR3 DNA sequence: TGTGCCAGCAGCCGACAGCTTTCCTACGAGCAGTACTTC.

The chain joins TRBV3-1 to TRBJ1-2, with 9 bases lining up with TRBD1. From germline, CDR1 is LGHDT and CDR2 YNNKEL (reference sequence). Trimming at V came to 4 bases and at J to 3 bases, leaving 3 bases not matched to a gene. This CDR3 region has 14 residues. Here the CDR3 DNA reads TGTGCCAGCAGCCCCCGGACAGGGGACTATGGCTACACCTTC. This sequence encodes CASSPRTGDYGYTF.

The chain joins TRBV3-1 to TRBJ2-1; 11 nucleotides agree with TRBD1. CDR3 length equals 17 residues. The V segment lost 1 base and the J segment 1 base; nucleotides outside the gene matches: 3. Germline V gives CDR1 LGHDT, CDR2 YNNKEL (reference sequence). CDR3 protein: CASSQVWDRGSYNEQFF. Here the CDR3 DNA reads TGTGCCAGCAGCCAAGTCTGGGACAGGGGGTCCTACAATGAGCAGTTCTTC.

This clonotype was observed a handful of times. The chain employs TRBV10-3 and TRBJ1-1, with 8 bases that match TRBD1. The germline V gene has CDR1 ENHRY and CDR2 SYGVKD. The V and J ends lost 5 bases and 5 bases, in that order; junction bases with no gene match: 7. The CDR3 extends over 14 amino acids. The CDR3 sequence: CAISSQGAGTEAFF. CDR3 nucleotide sequence: TGTGCCATCAGTTCCCAGGGGGCCGGTACTGAAGCTTTCTTT.

This clonotype was detected only a few times. V gene TRBV7-2 combines with J gene TRBJ2-1; 10 nucleotides align to TRBD2. Germline CDR1 SGHTA, CDR2 FQGNSA. The CDR3 is made up of 14 amino acids. CDR3 loop: CAATPGLAFNEQFF. CDR3 DNA sequence: TGTGCGGCGACACCGGGACTAGCGTTTAATGAGCAGTTCTTC.

The CDR3 coding sequence is TGTGCCAGCAGTTTACACAGGGGGAGGTCACCCCTCCACTTT. Residues: CASSLHRGRSPLHF. The chain employs TRBV12-3 or TRBV12-4 and TRBJ1-6; 8 positions match TRBD1. The CDR3 has 14 amino acids. The junction had 4 bases not matched to a gene; V was cut back by 2 bases and J by 10 bases.

This clonotype showed up just a few times. The V and J genes are TRBV5-1 and TRBJ2-6; 10 bases match TRBD1. Germline CDR1 SGHRS, CDR2 YFSETQ. The CDR3 extends over 17 amino acids. Trimming took 4 bases from V and 0 from J; bases not matched to a gene: 4. The CDR3 loop is CASSPWTGGSGANVLTF. As DNA, the CDR3 is TGCGCCAGCAGCCCGTGGACAGGGGGCTCTGGGGCCAACGTCCTGACTTTC.